These 13 T cell receptor beta chains were sequenced from one sample in a study of cytomegalovirus exposure and HLA in healthy donors. Use of 60 Vbeta and 13 Jbeta primers characterized the PCR. Method: immunoSEQ multiplex PCR; TCRdb's copy keeps in-frame clones and lacks some. The data contain under 150,000 clones, 78% of them singletons. The sample taken for sequencing was PBMCs. These TCRs come from a woman aged 25 to 39 in good health and CMV-seropositive.

This clone has only a few counts. V gene TRBV18 combines with J gene TRBJ2-5, with TRBD2 matching 7 bases. The trim removed 2 bases at V and 3 bases at J, leaving 3 bases unmatched. The CDR3 length is 14 residues. CDR1 and CDR2 from the germline V gene are KGHSH and LQKENI. CDR3 amino acids: CASSPGLVEETQYF. CDR3 coding DNA: TGTGCCAGCTCACCAGGACTAGTGGAAGAGACCCAGTACTTC.

This chain links TRBV5-1 with TRBJ1-4, with unresolved D. The CDR3 runs to 13 residues. Per germline, CDR1 SGHRS and CDR2 YFSETQ. The V end was cut by 4 bases, the J end by 0 bases, with 4 bases between. The CDR3 region has the DNA TGCGCCAGCAGCGCTACAACTAATGAAAAACTGTTTTTT. Its translation is CASSATTNEKLFF.

This clone was counted a single time. The rearrangement joins TRBV15 to TRBJ1-5; 7 bases align to TRBD1. Germline V gene lookup returns CDR1 LNHNV and CDR2 YYDKDF (reference sequence). The CDR3 spans 16 residues. The V segment lost 0 bases and the J segment 10 bases; nucleotides outside the gene matches: 12. CDR3 nucleotides: TGTGCCACCAGCAGAGACTGGGGGGACAGAGTAGAACCCCAGCATTTT. This codes for CATSRDWGDRVEPQHF. Together with reference TRBV15 and TRBJ1-5, the CDR3 gives the full variable domain: DAMVIQNPRYQVTQFGKPVTLSCSQTLNHNVMYWYQQKSSQAPKLLFHYYDKDFNNEADTPDNFQSRRPNTSFCFLDIRSPGLGDTAMYLCATSRDWGDRVEPQHFGDGTRLSIL.

This clone has only a few counts. V gene TRBV5-6 combines with J gene TRBJ2-7, with D unresolved. The CDR3 runs to 14 residues. Germline V lookup: CDR1 SGHDT, CDR2 YYEEEE. Trimming stripped 4 bases from V and 1 base from J, with 12 bases between. The CDR3 sequence is CASSKRDKSYEQYF. The CDR3 nucleotides read TGTGCCAGCAGCAAGAGAGACAAGTCCTACGAGCAGTACTTC.

The table lists this clone with a count of one. The V and J genes are TRBV11-3 and TRBJ2-7; D is unresolved. Trimming pared 3 bases from V and 6 bases from J, leaving 18 bases between. Germline CDR1 is SGHNT and CDR2 is YENEEA. This CDR3 contains 15 residues. CDR3 protein: CASSFSSSLSSEQYF. CDR3 nucleotide sequence: TGTGCCAGCAGCTTTAGTTCTTCCCTTTCATCCGAGCAGTACTTC.

The chain employs TRBV7-9 and TRBJ2-7; 8 bases fit TRBD1. V gave up 1 base and J gave up 4 bases; unmatched junction bases: 9. The CDR3 is made up of 16 amino acids. Per the germline V gene, CDR1 is SEHNR and CDR2 is FQNEAQ (reference sequence). CDR3 in amino acids: CASSLVFRGLGYEQYF. For the CDR3, the DNA is TGTGCCAGCAGCTTAGTTTTCAGGGGGCTCGGGTACGAGCAGTACTTC.

The J gene is TRBJ1-2, the V gene TRBV6-5; no definite D call. Trimming left V 7 bases short and J 4 bases short, with 16 bases between. The germline V gene encodes CDR1 MNHEY and CDR2 SVGAGI. The CDR3 sequence is 14 residues long. This CDR3 reads CASTNAPGIYGYTF. CDR3 bases: TGTGCCAGCACCAACGCACCCGGTATCTATGGCTACACCTTC.

The chain links TRBV18 to TRBJ1-4; possibly TRBD1 for D (6 bases). CDR1 is KGHSH and CDR2 is LQKENI in the germline V gene. The CDR3 loop spans 15 amino acids. V shed 1 base and J shed 4 bases, with 10 bases lying between them. The CDR3 sequence is CASSPLQGSNEKLFF. The CDR3 DNA reads as TGTGCCAGCTCACCACTTCAGGGGAGTAATGAAAAACTGTTTTTT.

The genes are TRBV2 and TRBJ2-3, with D maybe TRBD1 (6 bases). CDR3 length: 13 residues. Germline lookup yields CDR1 SNHLY and CDR2 FYNNEI. V was shortened by 7 bases and J by 4 bases, with 12 bases between the two germline ends. Written as DNA, the CDR3 is TGTGCCAGCAACAGGGCCAGGGCAGATACGCAGTATTTT. Translating gives CASNRARADTQYF.

The chain is built from TRBV11-3 and TRBJ2-3; 8 nucleotides line up with TRBD2. The germline V gene encodes CDR1 SGHNT and CDR2 YENEEA. V gave up 5 bases and J gave up 4 bases; unmatched junction bases: 8. This CDR3 contains 15 residues. CDR3: CASSRGGSLPDTQYF. The CDR3 DNA follows: TGTGCCAGCAGCCGGGGGGGCTCCCTCCCAGATACGCAGTATTTT.

The V call is TRBV9, the J call TRBJ2-1; D is possibly TRBD2 (6 bases). Germline V gene data show CDR1 as SGDLS and CDR2 as YYNGEE. The V end lost 0 bases, the J end lost 4 bases, and 11 bases lay between the germline ends. This CDR3 is 15 amino acids long. DNA for the CDR3: TGTGCCAGCAGCGTAGGGACTACACCTTACAATGAGCAGTTCTTC. As protein: CASSVGTTPYNEQFF.

This chain connects TRBV9 to TRBJ2-3; TRBD2 agrees at 7 bases. V shed 3 bases, J shed 2 bases, and the junction held 6 bases outside the gene matches. Per the germline V gene, CDR1 is SGDLS and CDR2 is YYNGEE. The CDR3 covers 15 residues. This CDR3 reads CASSAKAGLTDTQYF. For the CDR3, the DNA is TGTGCCAGCAGCGCCAAAGCGGGACTCACAGATACGCAGTATTTT.

The J gene is TRBJ1-3, the V gene TRBV30, with 7 bases identical to TRBD1. In germline, CDR1 is GTSNPN, CDR2 SVGIG (reference sequence). V dropped 4 bases and J dropped 0; count of bases not matched to a gene: 9. The CDR3 totals 16 residues. CDR3 DNA sequence: TGTGCCTGGAAGGGGACAGTGCCTATCTCTGGAAACACCATATATTTT. Its translation is CAWKGTVPISGNTIYF.